Below, 17 T cell receptor beta chains from the same sample are listed, as sequenced in a study of CD8 T cells in ankylosing spondylitis. Each CDR3 protein gets one entry after TCRdb re-called the 5' RACE reads with MiXCR. The sample shows about 300,000 distinct CDR3 sequences, 20% to 25% of them seen only once. Sequenced material: blood, either unsorted or a sorted T cell fraction (not recorded which). All receptors derive from a female donor with ankylosing spondylitis or in good health (not recorded which).

This clonotype was picked up many times. The J gene is TRBJ2-1, the V gene TRBV20-1; 13 nucleotides agree with TRBD2. CDR3 length: 15 amino acids. CDR1 and CDR2 from the germline V gene are DFQATT and SNEGSKA (reference sequence). J lost 10 bases, V lost 5 bases, and 11 bases had no gene match. CDR3 sequence reads: CSAGPLAGGPQEQFF. The CDR3 bases are TGCAGTGCTGGTCCACTAGCGGGAGGGCCTCAGGAGCAGTTCTTC.

This chain connects TRBV4-2 to TRBJ2-7; D gene uncertain. With 4 bases removed from V and 2 bases from J, the gap between germline ends came to 15 bases. CDR1 is LGHNA, CDR2 YNFKEQ, per germline. CDR3 length equals 15 residues. Here the CDR3 DNA reads TGTGCCAGCAGCCCCAATCCAGACCAGGCCTACGAGCAGTACTTC. It specifies CASSPNPDQAYEQYF.

The CDR3 region is CASCDGGAFAQFF. The DNA of the CDR3 is TGTGCCAGCTGCGACGGGGGGGCGTTCGCGCAGTTCTTC. This chain uses TRBV28 with TRBJ2-1; 8 bases match TRBD2. The V and J ends lost 8 bases and 12 bases, in that order; junction bases with no gene match: 12. Germline V gene sequence: CDR1 MDHEN, CDR2 SYDVKM. The CDR3 has 13 residues. Filled out from reference TRBV28 and TRBJ2-1, the complete variable domain reads DVKVTQSSRYLVKRTGEKVFLECVQDMDHENMFWYRQDPGLGLRLIYFSYDVKMKEKGDIPEGYSVSREKKERFSLILESASTNQTSMYLCASCDGGAFAQFFGPGTRLTVL.

This chain connects TRBV2 to TRBJ2-1, with D possibly TRBD2 on 6 matching bases. The CDR3 is made up of 15 amino acids. V was pared by 3 bases and J by 8 bases, with 17 bases between. CDR1 and CDR2 (germline): SNHLY, FYNNEI. The CDR3 bases are TGTGCCAGCAGTGAGGGTCGGCACCCGGGGGATGAGCAGTTCTTC. Translated, it gives CASSEGRHPGDEQFF.

The V and J genes are TRBV4-3 and TRBJ1-2, with D perhaps TRBD1 (6 bases). This CDR3 contains 13 residues. Germline V lookup: CDR1 LGHNA, CDR2 YSLEER. V was shortened by 6 bases and J by 3 bases, with 11 bases between the two germline ends. The CDR3 DNA reads as TGCGCCAGCAGGGGAGGGGGGGACTATGGCTACACCTTC. Amino acids: CASRGGGDYGYTF.

V and J are TRBV29-1 and TRBJ2-3; 8 nucleotides align to TRBD2. V lost 7 bases and J lost 4; bases outside the gene matches: 10. This CDR3 comprises 14 residues. The germline CDR1 and CDR2 sequences are SQVTM and ANQGSEA. The chain's CDR3 is CSGGPAGGPDTQYF. Written as DNA, the CDR3 is TGCAGCGGGGGCCCGGCGGGAGGACCAGATACGCAGTATTTT.

The genes are TRBV10-3 and TRBJ2-3, with TRBD2 identical over 7 bases. The germline CDR1 and CDR2 sequences are ENHRY and SYGVKD. The CDR3 loop spans 14 amino acids. With 7 bases clipped from V and 4 bases from J, the junction kept 8 bases outside the gene matches. This CDR3 is CAIKREASSDTQYF. CDR3 nucleotide sequence: TGTGCCATCAAGCGGGAAGCCTCCTCAGATACGCAGTATTTT.

This chain uses TRBV6-5 with TRBJ2-1; TRBD1 might be the D (5 bases). CDR1 is MNHEY, CDR2 SVGAGI, per germline. The CDR3 has 13 residues. Between the trimmed V and J ends, which lost 4 bases and 9 bases, there was a span of 13 bases. CDR3 DNA: TGTGCCAGCAGTTCCGCAGGGATTCCTGAGCAGTTCTTC. Residues: CASSSAGIPEQFF.

For this clonotype: A much bigger clone sits one base away, suggesting this may be a read error. This chain uses TRBV12-3 or TRBV12-4 with TRBJ2-1; 9 bases are a match to TRBD2. With 7 bases clipped from V and 6 bases from J, the junction kept 10 bases outside the gene matches. The CDR3 has 15 amino acids. CDR3 amino acids: CASIPAGGRVNEQFF. Here the CDR3 DNA reads TGTGCCAGCATCCCTGCGGGCGGGAGGGTCAATGAGCAGTTCTTC.

This clonotype has only a few counts. The V gene is TRBV12-3 or TRBV12-4, the J gene TRBJ1-1, with 7 bases matching TRBD1. The J segment lost 3 bases and the V segment lost 2 bases, leaving 3 bases of the junction unmatched. The length of the CDR3 is 14 residues. CDR3 DNA: TGTGCCAGCAGTTTATACAGGGGTTACACTGAAGCTTTCTTT. Protein: CASSLYRGYTEAFF.

There are a few counts of this clonotype. J is TRBJ2-5 and V is TRBV7-2; D could derive from TRBD1 or TRBD2 (6 bases each). The ends were cut back, 8 bases at V and 1 base at J, with 14 bases in the middle. CDR3 length equals 14 residues. In germline, CDR1 is SGHTA, CDR2 FQGNSA. The CDR3 region has the DNA TGTGCCAGCGCATTGGGGGGCAGCCAAGAGACCCAGTACTTC. Amino acids: CASALGGSQETQYF.

This clonotype was counted at least ten times. J is TRBJ1-2 and V is TRBV6-2 or TRBV6-3, with D perhaps TRBD1 (6 bases). Trimming left V 6 bases short and J 10 bases short, with 18 bases between. The CDR3 runs to 13 residues. Germline values: CDR1 MNHEY, CDR2 SVGEGT. The CDR3 loop reads CASSSSGARFYTF. The DNA of the CDR3 is TGTGCCAGCAGCTCCTCAGGGGCTAGATTCTACACCTTC.

The chain combines TRBV3-1 with TRBJ1-1; TRBD1 might be the D (6 bases). Germline V gives CDR1 LGHDT, CDR2 YNNKEL (reference sequence). Trimming left V 1 base short and J 7 bases short, with 16 bases between. CDR3 length: 15 residues. CDR3 protein: CASSQVGGPKGEAFF. In nucleotides, the CDR3 is TGTGCCAGCAGCCAAGTGGGGGGCCCAAAGGGTGAAGCTTTCTTT.

This chain connects TRBV12-3 or TRBV12-4 to TRBJ2-3, with 10 nucleotides matching TRBD1. The V and J ends lost 8 bases and 3 bases, in that order; junction bases with no gene match: 11. This CDR3 has 16 residues. Here the CDR3 reads CASRSGDRGRTDTQYF. CDR3 DNA sequence: TGTGCCAGCCGATCGGGGGACAGGGGAAGAACAGATACGCAGTATTTT.

This rearrangement joins TRBV24-1 to TRBJ2-3; D not resolved. Germline loops: CDR1 KGHDR, CDR2 SFDVKD. This CDR3 has 13 residues. V lost 3 bases to trimming and J lost 6 bases, with 9 bases between them. Here the CDR3 DNA reads TGTGCCACCAGTGATCCCAATGTGGATACGCAGTATTTT. It specifies CATSDPNVDTQYF.

This chain uses TRBV5-5 with TRBJ2-1, with a possible D match to TRBD1 (6 bases). This CDR3 contains 15 residues. CDR1 and CDR2 from the germline V gene are SGHKS and YYEKEE (reference sequence). V was cut by 3 bases and J by 0 bases, with 10 bases left in between. CDR3 sequence: CASSYRATSYNEQFF. The DNA of the CDR3 is TGTGCCAGCAGCTACAGGGCTACCTCCTACAATGAGCAGTTCTTC. The full variable domain, completed using reference TRBV5-5 and TRBJ2-1, is DAGVTQSPTHLIKTRGQQVTLRCSPISGHKSVSWYQQVLGQGPQFIFQYYEKEERGRGNFPDRFSARQFPNYSSELNVNALLLGDSALYLCASSYRATSYNEQFFGPGTRLTVL.

This clonotype was observed at least ten times. The chain is built from TRBV10-3 and TRBJ2-2, with 7 bases matching TRBD2. The CDR3 is 14 amino acids. V shed 10 bases and J 4 bases; nucleotides not matched to a gene: 9. The V gene's germline CDR1 is ENHRY and CDR2 SYGVKD. The CDR3 bases are TGTGCCACCAAGCGGGACGGGAGCACCGGGGAGCTGTTTTTT. Residues: CATKRDGSTGELFF.